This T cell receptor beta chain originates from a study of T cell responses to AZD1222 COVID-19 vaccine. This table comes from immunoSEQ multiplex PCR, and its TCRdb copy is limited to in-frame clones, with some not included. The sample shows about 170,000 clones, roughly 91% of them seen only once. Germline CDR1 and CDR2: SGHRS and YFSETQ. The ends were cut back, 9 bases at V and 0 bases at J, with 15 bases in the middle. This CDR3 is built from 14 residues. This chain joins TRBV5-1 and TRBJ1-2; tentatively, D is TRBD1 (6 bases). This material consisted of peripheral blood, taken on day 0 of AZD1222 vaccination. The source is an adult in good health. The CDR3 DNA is TGCGCCAAGAGGACGGACAGAGCTAACTATGGCTACACCTTC. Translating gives CAKRTDRANYGYTF.